One and the same sample provided the 21 T cell receptor beta chains below, sequenced in a study of blood T cell repertoires in COVID-19. Sequencing used immunoSEQ multiplex PCR; TCRdb keeps in-frame clones, though not all of them. This sample has about 73,000 clones, with approximately 88% found just once. The source material was peripheral blood. The receptors originated from a man aged 80 or over with active or convalescent COVID-19.

The chain joins TRBV6-5 to TRBJ1-3; D is unresolved. The CDR3 runs to 13 residues. Germline assignment: CDR1 MNHEY and CDR2 SVGAGI. With 6 bases removed from V and 4 bases from J, the gap between germline ends came to 10 bases. CDR3 amino acids: CASRLGAGNTIYF. The CDR3 DNA follows: TGTGCCAGCAGACTTGGAGCCGGAAACACCATATATTTT.

The sample holds a few counts of this clone. The chain has TRBV9 and TRBJ1-6; D unclear. This CDR3 spans 15 amino acids. Trimming took off 0 bases at V and 10 bases at J, with 14 bases between the two ends. Germline CDR1 SGDLS, CDR2 YYNGEE. The CDR3 nucleotides read TGTGCCAGCAGCGTAGATGTCCTGGCTAGCTCACCCCTCCACTTT. It codes for CASSVDVLASSPLHF.

The CDR3 DNA sequence: TGTGCCATCAGTGGACTAGCGGGGGGCACCGGGGAGCTGTTTTTT. As protein: CAISGLAGGTGELFF. The V call is TRBV10-3, the J call TRBJ2-2, with 13 bases aligning to TRBD2. CDR3 length: 15 residues. Trimming at V came to 4 bases and at J to 4 bases, leaving 0 bases not matched to a gene. Germline CDR1 is ENHRY and CDR2 is SYGVKD.

The V call is TRBV19, the J call TRBJ2-2; the D gene is possibly TRBD2 (5 bases). Germline V lookup: CDR1 LNHDA, CDR2 SQIVND (reference sequence). CDR3 size: 15 residues. Trimming cost V 1 base and J 4 bases, with 10 bases left between them. CDR3 residues: CASSIVRGSTGELFF. In nucleotides, the CDR3 is TGTGCCAGTAGTATAGTTCGGGGAAGCACCGGGGAGCTGTTTTTT. Using reference TRBV19 and TRBJ2-2 for the parts outside the CDR3, the full variable domain is DGGITQSPKYLFRKEGQNVTLSCEQNLNHDAMYWYRQDPGQGLRLIYYSQIVNDFQKGDIAEGYSVSREKKESFPLTVTSAQKNPTAFYLCASSIVRGSTGELFFGEGSRLTVL.

V is TRBV28 and J is TRBJ1-5, with no clear D. This CDR3 has 16 amino acids. Germline values: CDR1 MDHEN, CDR2 SYDVKM. The V and J ends lost 3 bases and 0 bases respectively, with 12 bases between them. The CDR3 bases are TGTGCCAGCAGTTTCCCCCCACTGTATAGCAATCAGCCCCAGCATTTT. This sequence encodes CASSFPPLYSNQPQHF.

Only a few counts were recorded for this clone. The gene calls are TRBV11-2 and TRBJ2-7; TRBD1 agrees at 8 bases. The ends lost 8 bases at V and 4 bases at J; junction bases unmatched: 4. The CDR3 contains 12 residues. Germline values: CDR1 SGHAT, CDR2 FQNNGV. The CDR3 DNA reads TGTGCCAGCCGGGACAGGTCGTACGAGCAGTACTTC. This codes for CASRDRSYEQYF.

This chain links TRBV11-2 with TRBJ2-7; possibly TRBD2 for D (6 bases). This CDR3 has 14 amino acids. The ends were cut back, 5 bases at V and 9 bases at J, with 20 bases in the middle. Germline V gene data show CDR1 as SGHAT and CDR2 as FQNNGV. The CDR3 is CASSQGSGGAGQYF. The CDR3, as DNA: TGTGCCAGCAGCCAAGGGTCGGGCGGAGCGGGGCAGTACTTC. The variable domain in full, completed from reference TRBV11-2 and TRBJ2-7, reads EAGVAQSPRYKIIEKRQSVAFWCNPISGHATLYWYQQILGQGPKLLIQFQNNGVVDDSQLPKDRFSAERLKGVDSTLKIQPAKLEDSAVYLCASSQGSGGAGQYFGPGTRLTVT.

V and J are TRBV5-4 and TRBJ2-7; D remains ambiguous. V was pared by 0 bases and J by 10 bases, with 11 bases between. This CDR3 region has 12 residues. CDR1 and CDR2 from the germline V gene are SGHNT and YYREEE (reference sequence). The CDR3 DNA sequence: TGTGCCAGCAGCTTGGAATCGACACAACAGTACTTC. This encodes CASSLESTQQYF.

V is TRBV4-2 and J is TRBJ2-7; 9 positions match TRBD2. Germline V gene lookup returns CDR1 LGHNA and CDR2 YNFKEQ. V was clipped by 0 bases and J by 0 bases; unmatched bases: 12. CDR3 length: 19 residues. The CDR3 is CASSQDSSSGGTFSYEQYF. In DNA form, the CDR3 reads TGTGCCAGCAGCCAAGATTCTTCCAGCGGGGGGACCTTCTCCTACGAGCAGTACTTC.

This chain joins TRBV15 and TRBJ1-5; the D is unclear. In germline, CDR1 is LNHNV, CDR2 YYDKDF (reference sequence). V shed 5 bases and J shed 1 base, with 9 bases lying between them. CDR3 length: 14 amino acids. The CDR3, as DNA: TGTGCCACCAGCCGCAGCGTCAGCAATCAGCCCCAGCATTTT. Protein product: CATSRSVSNQPQHF.

The rearrangement uses TRBV18 and TRBJ1-1; 7 positions match TRBD1. CDR1 and CDR2 (germline): KGHSH, LQKENI. The CDR3 spans 15 residues. Unmatched junction bases numbered 6, after V lost 3 bases and J lost 2 bases. The CDR3 DNA reads as TGTGCCAGCTCACCGACAGGGCCCGCTAACACTGAAGCTTTCTTT. Amino acids: CASSPTGPANTEAFF.

The genes are TRBV10-2 and TRBJ1-4, with D unclear. The CDR3 sequence is 15 residues long. Germline V lookup: CDR1 WSHSY, CDR2 SAAADI. V was pared by 3 bases and J by 0 bases, with 8 bases between. This CDR3 is CASSDRGSTNEKLFF. CDR3 DNA sequence: TGCGCCAGCAGTGACCGGGGATCAACTAATGAAAAACTGTTTTTT.

The rearrangement joins TRBV2 to TRBJ2-7; a possible D gene is TRBD2 (5 bases). The CDR3 length is 13 residues. Germline assignment: CDR1 SNHLY and CDR2 FYNNEI. V was cut by 5 bases and J by 7 bases, with 15 bases left in between. The DNA of the CDR3 is TGTGCCAGCAGTCGGACCGGGGTTGGGGAGCAGTACTTC. Translating gives CASSRTGVGEQYF.

This clone appeared a single time. CDR3 residues: CASRTRRGTGELFF. The CDR3 region has the DNA TGTGCCAGCCGGACACGGCGGGGCACCGGGGAGCTGTTTTTT. This rearrangement joins TRBV6-5 to TRBJ2-2; tentative D call: TRBD2 (6 bases). In germline, CDR1 is MNHEY, CDR2 SVGAGI. The CDR3 sequence is 14 residues long. Trimming pared 8 bases from V and 4 bases from J, leaving 14 bases between.

The rearrangement joins TRBV7-2 to TRBJ2-5; no clear D gene. The germline V gene encodes CDR1 SGHTA and CDR2 FQGNSA. This CDR3 comprises 15 residues. V lost 0 bases, J lost 2 bases, and 10 bases lay in between. This CDR3 reads CASSLAGELQETQYF. The CDR3 nucleotides read TGTGCCAGCAGCTTAGCCGGAGAGCTACAAGAGACCCAGTACTTC. Full variable domain (missing parts from reference TRBV7-2 and TRBJ2-5): GAGVSQSPSNKVTEKGKDVELRCDPISGHTALYWYRQSLGQGLEFLIYFQGNSAPDKSGLPSDRFSAERTGGSVSTLTIQRTQQEDSAVYLCASSLAGELQETQYFGPGTRLLVL.

The chain recombines TRBV19 with TRBJ2-5; 10 bases are a match to TRBD2. J gave up 5 bases and V 5 bases, and 8 bases lay outside the gene matches. This CDR3 is 15 amino acids long. The germline V gene encodes CDR1 LNHDA and CDR2 SQIVND (reference sequence). In nucleotides, the CDR3 is TGTGCCAGTAGTCTAGGACTAGCGGAGGCGGAGACCCAGTACTTC. Translation: CASSLGLAEAETQYF.

This chain uses TRBV5-1 with TRBJ1-4; D remains unclear. CDR1 and CDR2 from the germline V gene are SGHRS and YFSETQ. Between the trimmed V and J ends, which lost 5 bases and 0 bases, there was a span of 11 bases. This CDR3 is built from 15 residues. CDR3 region: CASRHTVTTNEKLFF. The CDR3 coding sequence is TGCGCCAGCAGACACACAGTAACAACTAATGAAAAACTGTTTTTT.

This clone was recorded only once. The chain is built from TRBV3-1 (or the pseudogene TRBV3-2) and TRBJ2-7; D might be TRBD1 (6 bases). The germline V gene encodes CDR1 LGHDT and CDR2 YNNKEL (reference sequence). The CDR3 is 15 residues long. Trimming pared 0 bases from V and 1 base from J, leaving 10 bases between. This CDR3 is CASSQDLTGSYEQYF. In nucleotides, the CDR3 is TGTGCCAGCAGCCAAGATCTAACAGGGTCCTACGAGCAGTACTTC.

The rearrangement joins TRBV11-2 to TRBJ2-4, with 7 bases fitting TRBD2. The CDR3 is made up of 18 amino acids. CDR1 SGHAT and CDR2 FQNNGV come from the germline V gene. Losses at the gene ends were 5 bases for V and 2 bases for J; bases not matched to a gene: 15. Here the CDR3 reads CASSPQFFAGVTKNIQYF. The CDR3 DNA sequence: TGTGCCAGCAGCCCTCAATTTTTCGCGGGGGTAACCAAAAACATTCAGTACTTC.

The J gene is TRBJ2-7, the V gene TRBV6-6; TRBD2 might be the D (5 bases). The CDR3 totals 13 residues. Deletions cut 2 bases from V and 2 bases from J, with 7 bases between. CDR1 and CDR2 (germline): MNHNY, SVGAGI (reference sequence). The CDR3 DNA reads as TGTGCCAGCAGTTACAGGACTGCCTACGAGCAGTACTTC. This translates into CASSYRTAYEQYF.

The chain recombines TRBV19 with TRBJ2-5; the match to TRBD2 covers 10 bases. V trimming: 2 bases; J trimming: 5 bases; junction bases outside the gene matches: 17. This CDR3 contains 19 residues. In germline, CDR1 is LNHDA, CDR2 SQIVND (reference sequence). The CDR3 DNA reads TGTGCCAGTAGTATATCGAGGGTTTTGAGCGGGGGGGCCTGGGAGACCCAGTACTTC. Protein: CASSISRVLSGGAWETQYF.